This is a list of T cell receptor beta chains from one sample in a study of cytomegalovirus exposure and HLA in healthy donors. Sequencing used immunoSEQ multiplex PCR; TCRdb keeps in-frame clones, though not all of them. The repertoire holds 160,000 or so clones, with roughly 80% as singletons. Sequencing was carried out using PBMCs. These receptors were taken from a man aged 25 to 40 in good health and CMV-seronegative. CDR3s include the opening cysteine and the closing phenylalanine or tryptophan. A D gene is named only where the DNA matches it firmly. The listing skips clone size in some rows; elsewhere it reads once, few, many or a size class.

d_call	v_call	clone_size	j_call	cdr3_nt	cdr3_aa
TRBD1	TRBV4-2	once	TRBJ2-7	TGTGCCAGCAGCCAAGATCTAAAAGGGGGCGGTGTCTACGAGCAGTACTTC	CASSQDLKGGGVYEQYF
.	TRBV28	.	TRBJ1-1	TGTGCCAGCAAAAGGGGTGGGAACACTGAAGCTTTCTTT	CASKRGGNTEAFF
.	TRBV11-2	few	TRBJ2-7	TGTGCCAGCAGCACCCGGTCCCTAGTCAAAGAGCAGTACTTC	CASSTRSLVKEQYF
.	TRBV9	.	TRBJ2-1	TGTGCCAGCAGCCCTCGCGGCTACAATGAGCAGTTCTTC	CASSPRGYNEQFF
.	TRBV10-3	.	TRBJ1-4	TGTGCCATCAGTGACCGGGGAAGCGGTGAAAAACTGTTTTTT	CAISDRGSGEKLFF
TRBD1	TRBV25-1	.	TRBJ1-1	TGTGCCAGCAGTGAATCCAGGGGGATGAACACTGAAGCTTTCTTT	CASSESRGMNTEAFF
TRBD1	TRBV5-5	.	TRBJ2-7	TGTGCCAGCAGCCTACCGGACAGGGGCATTCGTTGGCAGTACTTC	CASSLPDRGIRWQYF
TRBD2	TRBV4-1	.	TRBJ2-5	TGCGCCAGCAGCCTGGGACTAGAGGAGACCCAGTACTTC	CASSLGLEETQYF
.	TRBV12-5	.	TRBJ1-2	TGTGCTAGTGGTTTGGTAGTTGGAGATTCCAACTATGGCTACACCTTC	CASGLVVGDSNYGYTF
TRBD1	TRBV5-6	once	TRBJ1-2	TGTGCCAGCAGCTTCTGGGACAGGGCAAATGGCTACACCTTC	CASSFWDRANGYTF
TRBD2	TRBV19	.	TRBJ2-5	TGTGCCAGTAGTAGTGCGGGAGGGCTCCAAGAGACCCAGTACTTC	CASSSAGGLQETQYF
.	TRBV5-4	.	TRBJ2-7	TGTGCCAGCAGCTTGAGGCAAAGGAGCTACGAGCAGTACTTC	CASSLRQRSYEQYF
.	TRBV29-1	once	TRBJ1-1	TGCAGCGTTGAAGATTGGGCATATGAAGCTTTCTTT	CSVEDWAYEAFF
.	TRBV7-2	.	TRBJ1-2	TGTGCCAGCAGCTTGCCTAGGATGAGCTACACCTTC	CASSLPRMSYTF
.	TRBV6-1	once	TRBJ2-5	TGTGCCAGCAGTGAGAGGGCCTTAGACAGGCAAGAGACCCAGTACTTC	CASSERALDRQETQYF
.	TRBV5-4	.	TRBJ2-1	TGTGCCAGCAGCTTGGATCAGGGGACCCTTGGGGATGAGCAGTTCTTC	CASSLDQGTLGDEQFF
TRBD1	TRBV6-6	.	TRBJ2-7	TGTGCCAGCGGACAGGGATCCTACGAGCAGTACTTC	CASGQGSYEQYF
.	TRBV18	.	TRBJ1-1	TGTGCCAGCGGAGGAGATCTGAACACTGAAGCTTTCTTT	CASGGDLNTEAFF
TRBD1	TRBV9	.	TRBJ1-3	TGTGCCAGCAGCGTGGGGACAGCCAGCTCTGGAAACACCATATATTTT	CASSVGTASSGNTIYF
.	TRBV7-3	once	TRBJ1-2	TGTGCCAGCAGCTTAAGGACGCAGGGCGACTATGGCTACACCTTC	CASSLRTQGDYGYTF
.	TRBV2	.	TRBJ1-2	TGTGCCAGCAGTGTTTTTCAGATTAACTATGGCTACACCTTC	CASSVFQINYGYTF
TRBD1	TRBV10-3	.	TRBJ1-1	TGTGCCACCAACAGGGGTGGTAGCACTGAAGCTTTCTTT	CATNRGGSTEAFF
TRBD1	TRBV9	.	TRBJ2-7	TGTGCCAGCAGCGGACAGGGTTACGAGCAGTACTTC	CASSGQGYEQYF
TRBD2	TRBV27	.	TRBJ2-1	TGTGCCAGCAGTATTTCTAGCGGTTACTACAATGAGCAGTTCTTC	CASSISSGYYNEQFF
TRBD1	TRBV11-3	.	TRBJ2-7	TGTGCCAGCAGCCCCCGGGACAGGGACATGGCGTGCTACGAGCAGTACTTC	CASSPRDRDMACYEQYF
.	TRBV5-1	.	TRBJ1-2	TGCGCCAGCACACTAACAGGGTTAGGAAACTATGGCTACACCTTC	CASTLTGLGNYGYTF
TRBD1	TRBV30	.	TRBJ2-7	TGTGCCTGGAGTGCGGACAGGGGGCGGCACGAGCAGTACTTC	CAWSADRGRHEQYF
TRBD1	TRBV2	.	TRBJ1-1	TGTGCCAGCGCCCTACGAGGGGGCGGGCGGACTGAAGCTTTCTTT	CASALRGGGRTEAFF
.	TRBV11-3	once	TRBJ2-2	TGTGCCAGCAGTTCACTATGGAAGGAGGGGCATACCGGGGAGCTGTTTTTT	CASSSLWKEGHTGELFF
TRBD1	TRBV7-2	.	TRBJ1-3	TGTGCCAGCAGCTTAGTCCAGGGGGCAAATGGAAACACCATATATTTT	CASSLVQGANGNTIYF
.	TRBV18	once	TRBJ1-2	TGTGCCAGCTCTTACGGGAGGGAGAGTGGCTACACCTTC	CASSYGRESGYTF
TRBD2	TRBV11-2	.	TRBJ2-3	TGTGCCAGCAGCATTATATGGACTAGCGGGGTCCCAGATACGCAGTATTTT	CASSIIWTSGVPDTQYF
TRBD1	TRBV5-1	.	TRBJ2-3	TGCGCCAGCAGCGGAAACAGGGGGACCCGCACAGATACGCAGTATTTT	CASSGNRGTRTDTQYF
.	TRBV6-5	few	TRBJ2-2	TGTGCCAGCAGTCTTCAGTATAGCAACACCGGGGAGCTGTTTTTT	CASSLQYSNTGELFF
.	TRBV19	.	TRBJ2-3	TGTGCCAGTAGTATGAGAGGGAGTGGCACAGATACGCAGTATTTT	CASSMRGSGTDTQYF
TRBD1	TRBV19	.	TRBJ1-2	TGTGCCAGCAAGTCGACAGGGAGAAACTATGGCTACACCTTC	CASKSTGRNYGYTF
.	TRBV7-9	.	TRBJ1-5	TGTGCCAGCAGCTTAGTAGATCAGCCCCAGCATTTT	CASSLVDQPQHF
TRBD2	TRBV9	.	TRBJ2-1	TGTGCCAGCAGCGTAGCTACGGTAGCGGGAGATGAGCAGTTCTTC	CASSVATVAGDEQFF
TRBD1	TRBV7-7	.	TRBJ2-5	TGTGCTAGCAGCCGGGACAGGGGGCAAGAGACCCAGTACTTC	CASSRDRGQETQYF
TRBD2	TRBV6-4	few	TRBJ2-1	TGTGCCAGCAGTGACACTAGCGGGAGTGGGTACAATGAGCAGTTCTTC	CASSDTSGSGYNEQFF
TRBD1	TRBV5-6	.	TRBJ2-7	TGTGCCAGCAGCTGGGGGACAGAGACCTACGAGCAGTACTTC	CASSWGTETYEQYF
TRBD1	TRBV5-1	.	TRBJ1-2	TGCGCCAGCAGCTTGGGACAGGGGACCTATGGCTACACCTTC	CASSLGQGTYGYTF
.	TRBV19	.	TRBJ1-2	TGTGCCAGTAGCCACAGGGTTTACTATGGCTACACCTTC	CASSHRVYYGYTF
.	TRBV4-3	.	TRBJ1-2	TGCGCCAGCAGCCAAACCCACCCGGCTGGGCATCTTGCTAACTATGGCTACACCTTC	CASSQTHPAGHLANYGYTF
TRBD1	TRBV9	.	TRBJ1-5	TGTGCCAGCAGCGTAGGAGGGGGCGGCAGCAATCAGCCCCAGCATTTT	CASSVGGGGSNQPQHF
TRBD1	TRBV14	.	TRBJ2-7	TGTGCCATCCACTCTCCCGGGACAGGAGATTCCTACGAGCAGTACTTC	CAIHSPGTGDSYEQYF
TRBD2	TRBV4-3	.	TRBJ2-3	TGCGCCAGCAGCCAAGCGGCTAGCGGGAGTACCACAGATACGCAGTATTTT	CASSQAASGSTTDTQYF
TRBD2	TRBV7-8	.	TRBJ2-5	TGTGCCAGCAGCTTATCGGTGGGACTAGGCCAAGAGACCCAGTACTTC	CASSLSVGLGQETQYF
TRBD2	TRBV6-5	.	TRBJ2-7	TGTGCCAGCAGCCCGAGCGGGGTAACGAACGAGCAGTACTTC	CASSPSGVTNEQYF
TRBD1	TRBV7-8	.	TRBJ2-7	TGTGCCAGCAGCTTAACTTGGGACAGGGGGCCTGAGCAGTACTTC	CASSLTWDRGPEQYF
.	TRBV2	.	TRBJ2-3	TGTGCCAGCCCCGGAGGGGGAGGGCCCCCAGATACGCAGTATTTT	CASPGGGGPPDTQYF